The rows below give T cell receptor beta chains drawn from one sample of a study of CD8 T cells in ankylosing spondylitis. One entry per CDR3 protein results from TCRdb running MiXCR on the 5' RACE reads. The repertoire holds 250,000 or so distinct CDR3 sequences, with about 24% as singletons. Sequences were obtained from blood, either unsorted or a sorted T cell fraction (not recorded which). These receptor sequences come from a male donor with ankylosing spondylitis or in good health (not recorded which). Each CDR3 is given with its conserved first and last residue. The order of the fields is CDR3 length, D gene, clone size, V gene, J gene, CDR3 DNA, CDR3 protein. The D gene is left open where the match is weak. Part of the rows lack a size; the others show once, few, many or a class for expanded clones.

length: 15
D: NA
size: NA
V: TRBV5-1
J: TRBJ2-7
DNA: TGCGCCAGCAGCCCATCTTCCGGGAGTTATTACGAGCAGTACTTC
CDR3: CASSPSSGSYYEQYF

length: 13
D: TRBD1
size: NA
V: TRBV5-5
J: TRBJ2-7
DNA: TGTGCCAGCAGCGCACACCAGGGGGACGAGCAGTACTTC
CDR3: CASSAHQGDEQYF

length: 15
D: NA
size: few
V: TRBV6-2/TRBV6-3
J: TRBJ2-1
DNA: TGTGCCAGCAGTCAGACACATCCCTCCTACAATGAGCAGTTCTTC
CDR3: CASSQTHPSYNEQFF

length: 13
D: NA
size: few
V: TRBV20-1
J: TRBJ1-5
DNA: TGCAGTGCTAGGGAGGGCTTCGGTCAGCCCCAGCATTTT
CDR3: CSAREGFGQPQHF

length: 15
D: NA
size: many
V: TRBV21-1
J: TRBJ2-4
DNA: TGTGCCAGCATCCCATCGGGGGGATTCGGAAACATTCAGTACTTC
CDR3: CASIPSGGFGNIQYF

length: 13
D: NA
size: few
V: TRBV10-3
J: TRBJ1-6
DNA: TGTGCCATCGGACCTGAGGGAAAGTCACCCCTCCACTTT
CDR3: CAIGPEGKSPLHF

length: 15
D: TRBD2
size: NA
V: TRBV5-1
J: TRBJ2-1
DNA: TGCGCCAGCAGCGCCCCGACTAGCGGTGACAATGAGCAGTTCTTC
CDR3: CASSAPTSGDNEQFF

length: 10
D: NA
size: few
V: TRBV29-1
J: TRBJ1-2
DNA: TGCAGCGTTGAGGAAACAGGTAGCGCCTTC
CDR3: CSVEETGSAF

length: 16
D: TRBD2
size: many
V: TRBV9
J: TRBJ2-3
DNA: TGTGCCAGCAGCCCGCTGGGAGCGGGGGACCCAGATACGCAGTATTTT
CDR3: CASSPLGAGDPDTQYF

length: 14
D: NA
size: NA
V: TRBV12-3/TRBV12-4
J: TRBJ2-1
DNA: TGTGCCAGCAGTTTAGGAGGGGAGCTGGGTGAGCAGTTCTTC
CDR3: CASSLGGELGEQFF

length: 15
D: NA
size: many
V: TRBV10-3
J: TRBJ2-6
DNA: TGTGCCATCAGTGAGTCGGTCTCTGGGGCCAACGTCCTGACTTTC
CDR3: CAISESVSGANVLTF

length: 12
D: NA
size: NA
V: TRBV24-1
J: TRBJ1-5
DNA: TGTGCCACCAGTGACCCAGACCAGCCCCAGCATTTT
CDR3: CATSDPDQPQHF

length: 15
D: NA
size: NA
V: TRBV19
J: TRBJ1-5
DNA: TGTGCCAGTAGTATAGAAGACCGCCTCAATCAGCCCCGGCATTTT
CDR3: CASSIEDRLNQPRHF

length: 12
D: NA
size: NA
V: TRBV29-1
J: TRBJ1-1
DNA: TGCAGCGTTGACCAGACTGGGACTGAAGCTTTCTTT
CDR3: CSVDQTGTEAFF

length: 14
D: TRBD1
size: many
V: TRBV7-7
J: TRBJ2-1
DNA: TGTGCTAGCAGCCTTCGACAGGGCTCCGTTGAGCAGTTCTTC
CDR3: CASSLRQGSVEQFF

length: 10
D: NA
size: many
V: TRBV29-1
J: TRBJ1-2
DNA: TGCAGTATACGGGACGATGGCTACACCTTC
CDR3: CSIRDDGYTF

length: 13
D: NA
size: many
V: TRBV9
J: TRBJ2-3
DNA: TGTGCCAGCAGCGTCGGCCCCCCAGATACGCAGTATTTT
CDR3: CASSVGPPDTQYF

length: 12
D: NA
size: once
V: TRBV29-1
J: TRBJ1-5
DNA: TGCAGCGTTGGGGATACTTTAAAGCCCCAGCATTTT
CDR3: CSVGDTLKPQHF

length: 14
D: NA
size: many
V: TRBV12-3/TRBV12-4
J: TRBJ2-2
DNA: TGTGCCAGCAGCCTGGAAGCGAACACCGGGGAGCTGTTTTTT
CDR3: CASSLEANTGELFF

length: 17
D: NA
size: NA
V: TRBV24-1
J: TRBJ2-1
DNA: TGTGCCACCAGTGACCCATCCTACAGGGTACCCTACAATGAGCAGTTCTTC
CDR3: CATSDPSYRVPYNEQFF

length: 12
D: NA
size: once
V: TRBV2
J: TRBJ2-3
DNA: TGTGCCAGCAGCGGGGTCTCGGATACGCAGTATTTT
CDR3: CASSGVSDTQYF

length: 15
D: NA
size: NA
V: TRBV28
J: TRBJ2-7
DNA: TGTGCCAGCAGTTTAGTTGAGCTAGGGGCCTACGAGCAGTACTTC
CDR3: CASSLVELGAYEQYF

length: 11
D: NA
size: NA
V: TRBV20-1
J: TRBJ2-7
DNA: TGCAGTGCTACGGCCGCCTACGAGCAGTACTTC
CDR3: CSATAAYEQYF

length: 13
D: TRBD1
size: NA
V: TRBV6-1
J: TRBJ1-2
DNA: TGTGCCAGCAGTCGGGACAGGGGTAGGGGCTACACCTTC
CDR3: CASSRDRGRGYTF

length: 17
D: NA
size: few
V: TRBV3-1
J: TRBJ2-3
DNA: TGTGCCAGCAGCCAAGTCGCCGTCGGGACCAGCACAGATACGCAGTATTTT
CDR3: CASSQVAVGTSTDTQYF

length: 15
D: NA
size: many
V: TRBV10-3
J: TRBJ1-6
DNA: TGTGCCATCAGTGAGTCGGTCAGGGACGGTTCACCCCTCCACTTT
CDR3: CAISESVRDGSPLHF

length: 13
D: NA
size: many
V: TRBV28
J: TRBJ1-3
DNA: TGTGCCAGCCTTGTCCAGACTGGAAACACCATATATTTT
CDR3: CASLVQTGNTIYF

length: 14
D: NA
size: many
V: TRBV29-1
J: TRBJ2-7
DNA: TGCAGCGTTGGTCAGATACAGGGTAGTAGCGAGCAGTACTTC
CDR3: CSVGQIQGSSEQYF

length: 17
D: TRBD2
size: many
V: TRBV6-5
J: TRBJ2-1
DNA: TGTGCCAGCAGTTACGAGGTCGGCGGGGGCTCCTACAATGAGCAGTTCTTC
CDR3: CASSYEVGGGSYNEQFF

length: 17
D: NA
size: NA
V: TRBV9
J: TRBJ2-6
DNA: TGTGCCAGCAGCCCTACCCCTGGGGGGACTGGGGCCAACGTCCTGACTTTC
CDR3: CASSPTPGGTGANVLTF

length: 15
D: TRBD1
size: few
V: TRBV6-5
J: TRBJ2-7
DNA: TGTGCCAGCAGCTTACGGGGACAGGGGATCTACGAGCAGTACTTC
CDR3: CASSLRGQGIYEQYF

length: 16
D: NA
size: few
V: TRBV12-3/TRBV12-4
J: TRBJ2-3
DNA: TGTGCCAGCAGGTACAGGGGCTCGACTAGTTCGGATACGCAGTATTTT
CDR3: CASRYRGSTSSDTQYF

length: 15
D: TRBD1
size: many
V: TRBV7-9
J: TRBJ2-3
DNA: TGTGCCAGCAGAGAGGGACAGAGTAGCCCAGATACGCAGTATTTT
CDR3: CASREGQSSPDTQYF

length: 14
D: NA
size: many
V: TRBV12-3/TRBV12-4
J: TRBJ2-7
DNA: TGTGCCAGCAGTTTAGCCAGGGTTTCTTACGAGCAGTACTTC
CDR3: CASSLARVSYEQYF

length: 13
D: NA
size: many
V: TRBV4-1
J: TRBJ1-5
DNA: TGCGCCAGCAGCCAAGACAGGTTGGAGCCCCAGCATTTT
CDR3: CASSQDRLEPQHF

length: 15
D: NA
size: few
V: TRBV20-1
J: TRBJ2-5
DNA: TGCAGTGCTAGAGATCCAGGCAGTGGGTGGGAGACCCAGTACTTC
CDR3: CSARDPGSGWETQYF

length: 16
D: TRBD2
size: NA
V: TRBV29-1
J: TRBJ2-3
DNA: TGCAGCGTTGAAGGACTAGCGGCGGAAACTCGAGATACGCAGTATTTT
CDR3: CSVEGLAAETRDTQYF

length: 17
D: TRBD2
size: NA
V: TRBV20-1
J: TRBJ2-3
DNA: TGCAGTGCTCCCGGGACTAGCGGGGGCCCCAGCACAGATACGCAGTATTTT
CDR3: CSAPGTSGGPSTDTQYF

length: 16
D: TRBD1
size: few
V: TRBV11-2
J: TRBJ1-2
DNA: TGTGCCAGCAGCCCCCGGGACAGGGGAAGGGGGTATGGCTACACCTTC
CDR3: CASSPRDRGRGYGYTF

length: 16
D: TRBD1
size: many
V: TRBV20-1
J: TRBJ2-6
DNA: TGCAGTGCTCCAGGGACAGGAGATTCTGGGGCCAACGTCCTGACTTTC
CDR3: CSAPGTGDSGANVLTF

length: 13
D: NA
size: many
V: TRBV12-3/TRBV12-4
J: TRBJ1-2
DNA: TGTGCCAGCAGCCCTTCAGAAAACTATGGCTACACCTTC
CDR3: CASSPSENYGYTF

length: 11
D: NA
size: NA
V: TRBV10-3
J: TRBJ2-3
DNA: TGTGCCATCAGTGAGGAAGATACGCAGTATTTT
CDR3: CAISEEDTQYF

length: 16
D: TRBD1
size: NA
V: TRBV20-1
J: TRBJ2-2
DNA: TGCAGTGCTAGAATCACAGGGGTAGGGAACACCGGGGAGCTGTTTTTT
CDR3: CSARITGVGNTGELFF

length: 15
D: NA
size: NA
V: TRBV12-3/TRBV12-4
J: TRBJ2-3
DNA: TGTGCCAGCAGTTTTGAGACGAAGGGTCTCGATACGCAGTATTTT
CDR3: CASSFETKGLDTQYF

length: 13
D: NA
size: many
V: TRBV29-1
J: TRBJ1-5
DNA: TGCAGCGTTGAACTGGTACGCAATCAGCCCCAGCATTTT
CDR3: CSVELVRNQPQHF

length: 18
D: TRBD2
size: many
V: TRBV6-5
J: TRBJ2-4
DNA: TGTGCCAGCAGTTACTCGAAGATTAGCGGGGGAGCCAAAAACATTCAGTACTTC
CDR3: CASSYSKISGGAKNIQYF

length: 16
D: TRBD2
size: many
V: TRBV6-1
J: TRBJ2-3
DNA: TGTGCCAGCAGCCCCCCAGGGCTAGCGGGGACGGATACGCAGTATTTT
CDR3: CASSPPGLAGTDTQYF

length: 13
D: NA
size: many
V: TRBV5-1
J: TRBJ2-7
DNA: TGCGCCAGCAGCCGCCGGGACAATGGCGAGCAGTACTTC
CDR3: CASSRRDNGEQYF

length: 17
D: NA
size: few
V: TRBV6-1
J: TRBJ1-3
DNA: TGTGCCAGCAGACCTCCCCAGGGCCTTAGCTCTGGAAACACCATATATTTT
CDR3: CASRPPQGLSSGNTIYF

length: 13
D: NA
size: few
V: TRBV12-3/TRBV12-4
J: TRBJ2-5
DNA: TGTGCCAGCAGCAACACTAAGTTGGAGACCCAGTACTTC
CDR3: CASSNTKLETQYF

length: 14
D: NA
size: many
V: TRBV10-1
J: TRBJ2-7
DNA: TGCGCCAGCAGTGAAGTGGGTCCGCGGGACGAGCAGTACTTC
CDR3: CASSEVGPRDEQYF

length: 15
D: NA
size: many
V: TRBV5-1
J: TRBJ1-2
DNA: TGCGCCAGCAGCCTGGGGTCTGTCAGGATCTATGGCTACACCTTC
CDR3: CASSLGSVRIYGYTF

length: 13
D: NA
size: many
V: TRBV6-5
J: TRBJ2-7
DNA: TGTGCCAGCAGTTACGCTCAGGGCTACGAGCAGTACTTC
CDR3: CASSYAQGYEQYF

length: 16
D: NA
size: NA
V: TRBV6-1
J: TRBJ2-1
DNA: TGTGCCAGCAGTCAGCTACGGACCCCTAAGTACAATGAGCAGTTCTTC
CDR3: CASSQLRTPKYNEQFF